This T cell receptor beta chain is drawn from a study of OX40 agonist ivuxolimab in advanced cancers. Study-wide background: The patients received agonistic anti-OX40 (CD134) antibody ivuxolimab. A partial response was reached by three patients: one with hepatocellular carcinoma and two with cutaneous melanoma.

Sequenced by immunoSEQ multiplex PCR; TCRdb stores in-frame clones only, minus some. The sample includes 71,000 or so clones, roughly 90% of them seen just once. V gave up 6 bases and J gave up 4 bases; unmatched junction bases: 2. CDR1 is KGHSH and CDR2 is LQKENI in the germline V gene. The CDR3 consists of 13 residues. To note about this clone: The antigen is unknown.

Findings and caveats of the study: Among the lowest peripheral clonal expansion occurred in 0.1-3.0 mg/kg partial responders.

The origin of this receptor is an adult with an advanced solid tumor such as melanoma, head and neck, liver or kidney cancer. Here the sequenced sample was CD4+ or CD8+ T cells sorted from blood, taken in a trial of the OX40 agonist ivuxolimab. The chain is built from TRBV18 and TRBJ1-5; 8 positions match TRBD1. CDR3: CASSRQGNQPQHF. Here the CDR3 DNA reads TGTGCCAGCTCCCGACAGGGGAATCAGCCCCAGCATTTT.